The rows below give T cell receptor beta chains drawn from one sample of a study of blood T cell repertoires in COVID-19. Sequenced by immunoSEQ multiplex PCR; TCRdb stores in-frame clones only, minus some. The sample contains under 45,000 clones, roughly 89% of which appear only once. The sample was peripheral blood. These receptors were taken from a human donor in a cohort sampled during active COVID-19. CDR3s include the opening cysteine and the closing phenylalanine or tryptophan. The D gene is left open where the match is weak.

V gene,J gene,D gene,CDR3 protein,CDR3 DNA
TRBV6-6,TRBJ1-5,TRBD1,CASRGQGTNQPQHF,TGTGCCAGCAGGGGACAGGGAACTAATCAGCCCCAGCATTTT
TRBV29-1,TRBJ1-2,NA,CSVPRTPYYGYTF,TGCAGCGTTCCCCGGACACCATATTATGGCTACACCTTC
TRBV6-5,TRBJ2-7,TRBD2,CASSPGTSAYEQYF,TGTGCCAGCAGTCCCGGGACTAGCGCCTACGAGCAGTACTTC
TRBV7-2,TRBJ2-6,TRBD2,CASGLSGGASGANVLTF,TGTGCCAGCGGTCTCAGCGGGGGGGCCTCGGGGGCCAACGTCCTGACTTTC
TRBV7-2,TRBJ2-7,NA,CASSPMWSSYEQYF,TGTGCCAGCAGCCCTATGTGGAGCTCCTACGAGCAGTACTTC
TRBV7-6,TRBJ1-4,NA,CASSLEGDNNEKLFF,TGTGCCAGCAGCTTAGAAGGGGATAATAATGAAAAACTGTTTTTT
TRBV5-8,TRBJ1-2,NA,CASSRMRQGIYGYTF,TGTGCCAGCAGCCGGATGCGCCAGGGGATCTATGGCTACACCTTC
TRBV19,TRBJ1-5,TRBD1,CASSILTGVSNQPQHF,TGTGCCAGTAGTATACTAACAGGGGTAAGCAATCAGCCCCAGCATTTT
TRBV19,TRBJ1-2,NA,CASSMDTYGYTF,TGTGCCAGTAGTATGGACACCTATGGCTACACCTTC
TRBV12-3/TRBV12-4,TRBJ2-5,NA,CASSRDFQETQYF,TGTGCCAGCAGTCGGGACTTTCAAGAGACCCAGTACTTC
TRBV18,TRBJ1-2,NA,CASSPQGNYGYTF,TGTGCCAGCTCACCACAGGGGAACTATGGCTACACCTTC
TRBV3-1/TRBV3-2,TRBJ2-7,NA,CASSQGFHSLSYEQYF,TGTGCCAGCAGCCAAGGTTTTCACTCCCTCTCCTACGAGCAGTACTTC
TRBV9,TRBJ2-2,NA,CASRLGSAGELFF,TGTGCCAGCCGACTAGGATCCGCCGGGGAGCTGTTTTTT
TRBV21-1,TRBJ1-5,NA,CASSKGSGGRSNQPQHF,TGTGCCAGCAGCAAAGGTTCAGGGGGCCGGAGCAATCAGCCCCAGCATTTT